The source of this T cell receptor beta chain is a study of T cell repertoires in cytomegalovirus infection. V lost 5 bases to trimming and J lost 0 bases; unmatched junction nucleotides: 10. CDR1 and CDR2 from the germline V gene are SEHNR and FQNEAQ (reference sequence). The CDR3 contains 18 residues. In TCRdb, the reads were re-called with MiXCR into one record per CDR3 protein. This sample has about 68,000 distinct CDR3 sequences, with more than 20% found just once. This clonotype was seen more than once but under ten times. The antigen remains unidentified. Sequencing input: PBMCs, sequenced either directly or after in vitro stimulation (not recorded which). The source of this sequence is a human donor in good health (CMV status not recorded). Some clones in this sample may be carry-over from other donors' samples. The chain combines TRBV7-9 with TRBJ2-1; 10 nucleotides align to TRBD2. The CDR3 region has the DNA TGTGCCAGCAGCCGAACCTTAGCGGGAGGTCGCTCCTACAATGAGCAGTTCTTC. Its protein product is CASSRTLAGGRSYNEQFF.